A single sample is the source of the 5 T cell receptor beta chains below, sequenced in a study of PD-L1 blockade in urothelial cancer. Sequencing used immunoSEQ multiplex PCR; TCRdb keeps in-frame clones, though not all of them. This table holds fewer than 45,000 clones, approximately 80% found once. Sequencing was performed on PBMCs, taken around atezolizumab (anti-PD-L1) treatment. These receptors were taken from a man aged 65 to 85 with urothelial cancer.

This clone was counted a single time. CDR3 in DNA: TGTGCCAGACCTAGAGCAGGGAAGAAAATCTACGAGCAGTACTTC. Amino acids: CARPRAGKKIYEQYF. The rearrangement uses TRBV27 and TRBJ2-7; perhaps TRBD1 as D (5 bases). V was cut by 9 bases and J by 3 bases, with 21 bases left in between. This CDR3 has 15 residues. The germline gives CDR1 MNHEY, CDR2 SMNVEV (reference sequence).

The V call is TRBV2, the J call TRBJ2-6; 7 positions agree with TRBD1. From germline, CDR1 is SNHLY and CDR2 FYNNEI. Unmatched junction bases numbered 8, after V lost 8 bases and J lost 4 bases. The CDR3 is 15 residues long. The CDR3 DNA follows: TGTGCCAGCTGTAAGGGGGCGCGAGGGGCCAACGTCCTGACTTTC. Translation gives CASCKGARGANVLTF.

This clone has just one count. This chain links TRBV9 with TRBJ2-3; D gene ambiguous. V was clipped by 0 bases and J by 0 bases, with 11 bases between them. Germline lookup yields CDR1 SGDLS and CDR2 YYNGEE. CDR3 length equals 16 residues. CDR3 nucleotides: TGTGCCAGCAGCGTAGGCCAGGCCCCTAGCACAGATACGCAGTATTTT. It codes for CASSVGQAPSTDTQYF.

This clone was seen more than once but under ten times. The chain joins TRBV7-2 to TRBJ2-1; TRBD2 agrees at 9 bases. CDR3 length equals 17 residues. Germline V lookup: CDR1 SGHTA, CDR2 FQGNSA. The junction had 13 bases not matched to a gene; V was cut back by 7 bases and J by 3 bases. In DNA form, the CDR3 reads TGTGCCAGCACCCGTCGCTCTAGCGGGACCCGCTACAATGAGCAGTTCTTC. Its protein is CASTRRSSGTRYNEQFF. The variable domain in full, with the rest retrieved from reference TRBV7-2 and TRBJ2-1, is GAGVSQSPSNKVTEKGKDVELRCDPISGHTALYWYRQSLGQGLEFLIYFQGNSAPDKSGLPSDRFSAERTGGSVSTLTIQRTQQEDSAVYLCASTRRSSGTRYNEQFFGPGTRLTVL.

The chain joins TRBV13 to TRBJ2-7, with 10 bases identical to TRBD2. Unmatched junction bases numbered 10, after V lost 2 bases and J lost 0 bases. Germline V gene sequence: CDR1 PRHDT, CDR2 FYEKMQ (reference sequence). This CDR3 spans 18 amino acids. This chain's CDR3 is CASSLRIAGGGGSYEQYF. CDR3 DNA: TGTGCCAGCAGCTTAAGAATAGCGGGAGGAGGAGGCTCCTACGAGCAGTACTTC.